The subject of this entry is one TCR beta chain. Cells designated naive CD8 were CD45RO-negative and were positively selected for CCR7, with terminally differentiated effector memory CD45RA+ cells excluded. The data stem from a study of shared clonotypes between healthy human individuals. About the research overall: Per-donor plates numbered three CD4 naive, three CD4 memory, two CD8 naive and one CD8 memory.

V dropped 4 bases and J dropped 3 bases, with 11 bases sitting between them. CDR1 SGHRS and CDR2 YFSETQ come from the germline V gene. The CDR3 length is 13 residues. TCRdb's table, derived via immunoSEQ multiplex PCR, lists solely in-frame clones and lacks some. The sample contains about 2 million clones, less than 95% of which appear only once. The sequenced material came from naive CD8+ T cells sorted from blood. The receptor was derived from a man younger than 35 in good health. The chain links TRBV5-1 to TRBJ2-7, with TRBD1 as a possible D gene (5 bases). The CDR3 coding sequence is TGCGCCAGCAGCATACAGGTGGGCTACGAGCAGTACTTC. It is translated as CASSIQVGYEQYF.